This T cell receptor beta chain stems from a study of OX40 agonist ivuxolimab in advanced cancers. Overall study context: Patients enrolled in dose escalation were diagnosed with hepatocellular carcinoma, melanoma, renal cell or head and neck cancer.

Collection of blood occurred at baseline, at cycle 4 day 1, and at cycle 7 day 1. Assay used: immunoSEQ multiplex PCR; TCRdb lists only in-frame clones, some missing. The table shows 55,000 to 70,000 clones, with just under 90% occurring only once. Trimming at V came to 1 base and at J to 9 bases, leaving 11 bases not matched to a gene. Germline V gene sequence: CDR1 SGHTS, CDR2 YDEGEE. This CDR3 is built from 17 residues. Specimen: CD4+ or CD8+ T cells sorted from blood, collected in a trial of the OX40 agonist ivuxolimab. The clonotype originates from an adult with an advanced solid tumor such as melanoma, head and neck, liver or kidney cancer. This chain joins TRBV5-8 and TRBJ1-6, with TRBD1 matching 9 bases. CDR3 protein: CASSLLGSTGGTSPLHF. DNA for the CDR3: TGTGCCAGCAGCTTGCTCGGTTCGACAGGGGGTACTTCACCCCTCCACTTT.